This T cell receptor (beta chain) was identified during a study of blood T cells in healthy people across ages. This CDR3 comprises 14 residues. J lost 5 bases, V lost 6 bases, and 7 bases had no gene match. Study-wide findings and caveats: Naive CD4+ cell counts and diversity both ran higher in long-lived than in aged donors. Age showed a roughly linear inverse relationship with TCR beta diversity per million T cells. Not knowing donor CMV status may have confounded expanded clonotype changes. Naive T cell percentage strongly correlated with TCR beta diversity.

This clonotype was detected only a few times. Antigen unknown. Through a sample-barcoded 5' primer and a J-beta primer mix, a second PCR was run for roughly 6 to 12 cycles. From the 5' RACE reads, TCRdb called clonotypes with MiXCR, one entry per CDR3 protein. The data contain 450,000 to 700,000 distinct CDR3 sequences, about 25% of them singletons. This rearrangement joins TRBV12-3 or TRBV12-4 to TRBJ1-5; 7 bases align to TRBD1. The receptor was isolated from a woman in her 70s in good health. Sequenced sample: blood. The CDR3 sequence: CASSRGQVDQPQHF. DNA of the CDR3: TGTGCCAGCAGCCGCGGACAGGTCGATCAGCCCCAGCATTTT.